At least ten counts were recorded for the clone carrying this TCR beta chain. This entry is derived from a study of CD8 T cells in ankylosing spondylitis. Scientists made TCR beta libraries using quantitative 5'-RACE with molecular barcodes. TCRdb reprocessed the 5' RACE reads via MiXCR and lists one record per CDR3 protein. This table has around 230,000 distinct CDR3 sequences, around 7.8% appearing once. The germline CDR1 and CDR2 sequences are LNHDA and SQIVND (reference sequence). The junction had 20 bases not matched to a gene; V was cut back by 7 bases and J by 5 bases. This CDR3 spans 18 amino acids.

Input material: blood, either unsorted or a sorted T cell fraction (not recorded which). This clonotype originated in a male donor with ankylosing spondylitis or in good health (not recorded which). The J gene is TRBJ2-1, the V gene TRBV19; TRBD2 aligns across 7 bases. CDR3 region: CASTDPAGRSFGDNEQFF. CDR3 DNA: TGTGCCAGTACGGACCCAGCGGGGAGGAGCTTTGGGGACAATGAGCAGTTCTTC.